One TCR beta chain is described in this entry. Its specificity is not known. The CDR3 extends over 14 amino acids. CDR1 is MGHDK, CDR2 SYGVNS, per germline. J gave up 6 bases and V 2 bases, and 4 bases lay outside the gene matches. The sample comes from a study of identical twins. Study-wide results and caveats: Alpha sequences out of frame and shared by twins had excess low generation probability. Beta clonotypes that were abundant in cord blood contained fewer insertions, a pattern absent from memory repertoires. Zero-insertion findings could be partly confounded by invariant cells (MAIT and iNKT cells).

TCRdb re-called the 5' RACE reads with MiXCR, one entry per CDR3 protein. The sample comprises approximately 600,000 distinct CDR3 sequences, about 7% of which are singletons, and 1.6% rests with the top ten. These data were also reused for a study on yellow fever vaccine responses in identical twins.

Sequencing was performed on PBMCs. This receptor was identified in a woman under 30 in good health. This chain connects TRBV25-1 to TRBJ2-1, with TRBD1 matching over 7 bases. The CDR3, as DNA: TGTGCCAGCAGTGAAGTGAAGGGGGCCAATGAGCAGTTCTTC. Its translation is CASSEVKGANEQFF.